Listed below are T cell receptor beta chains from one sample, sequenced in a study of CD8 T cells in ankylosing spondylitis. Each CDR3 protein gets one entry after TCRdb re-called the 5' RACE reads with MiXCR. Of about 700,000 distinct CDR3 sequences in the sample, 15% to 20% were seen once. Sequencing used blood, either unsorted or a sorted T cell fraction (not recorded which). These receptor sequences come from a male donor with ankylosing spondylitis. CDR3s include the opening cysteine and the closing phenylalanine or tryptophan. D genes are given only for firm matches. The size of a clone is reported for some rows only, either as once, few or many, or as a class for expanded clones.

few	TRBD2	TRBV4-1	TRBJ2-5	CASSQVSGRPQETQYF	TGCGCCAGCAGCCAAGTGAGCGGGAGGCCTCAAGAGACCCAGTACTTC
NA	NA	TRBV25-1	TRBJ2-7	CASSELGQSYEQYF	TGTGCCAGCAGTGAATTAGGACAATCCTACGAGCAGTACTTC
NA	NA	TRBV11-2	TRBJ2-2	CASSSLRNTGELFF	TGTGCCAGCAGCTCACTCAGGAACACCGGGGAGCTGTTTTTT
few	NA	TRBV7-9	TRBJ2-5	CASSPDGVQYF	TGTGCCAGCAGCCCGGACGGGGTCCAGTACTTC
NA	TRBD2	TRBV5-1	TRBJ2-1	CASSSEGYGTSEGEGNEQFF	TGCGCCAGCAGCTCGGAAGGTTACGGGACTAGTGAGGGAGAAGGCAATGAGCAGTTCTTC
few	NA	TRBV20-1	TRBJ1-1	CSASRDTGAFF	TGCAGTGCAAGCCGGGACACGGGAGCTTTCTTT
NA	TRBD1	TRBV7-9	TRBJ1-6	CASSSTLTGGGNSPLHF	TGTGCCAGCAGCTCGACCTTGACAGGGGGAGGTAATTCACCCCTCCACTTT
NA	TRBD2	TRBV27	TRBJ2-2	CASRVLAGSGELFF	TGTGCCAGCAGAGTGCTAGCGGGATCCGGGGAGCTGTTTTTT
many	NA	TRBV4-2	TRBJ1-1	CASSQDLKNTEAFF	TGTGCCAGCAGCCAAGATCTCAAGAACACTGAAGCTTTCTTT
NA	NA	TRBV27	TRBJ2-7	CASSLSWGVGEQYF	TGTGCCAGCAGTTTATCGTGGGGGGTCGGAGAGCAGTACTTC
NA	TRBD2	TRBV7-2	TRBJ2-2	CASSPMVAGGNGELFF	TGTGCCAGCAGCCCCATGGTGGCGGGAGGTAACGGGGAGCTGTTTTTT
NA	TRBD2	TRBV2	TRBJ2-3	CASSGATSGRRYF	TGTGCCAGCAGTGGGGCGACTAGCGGGAGGCGGTATTTT
few	TRBD2	TRBV12-3/TRBV12-4	TRBJ2-2	CASTTGGLRIGELFF	TGTGCCAGCACCACGGGGGGACTCCGCATCGGGGAGCTGTTTTTT
NA	NA	TRBV3-1	TRBJ1-5	CASSRTAGAGQPQHF	TGTGCCAGCAGCCGGACCGCAGGGGCAGGTCAGCCCCAGCATTTT
NA	NA	TRBV6-5	TRBJ1-2	CASRQGVYGYTF	TGTGCCAGCAGACAGGGAGTCTATGGCTACACCTTC
NA	NA	TRBV6-6	TRBJ2-5	CATSYQETQYF	TGTGCCACCTCGTACCAAGAGACCCAGTACTTC
NA	TRBD1	TRBV5-1	TRBJ2-5	CASSLATQGETQYF	TGCGCCAGCAGCTTGGCCACACAGGGGGAGACCCAGTACTTC
few	NA	TRBV24-1	TRBJ2-3	CATSDLNTRGADTQYF	TGTGCCACCAGTGACCTGAATACCAGGGGCGCGGATACGCAGTATTTT
few	NA	TRBV3-1	TRBJ1-1	CASSRSGGNTEAFF	TGTGCCAGCAGCCGCTCAGGCGGAAACACTGAAGCTTTCTTT
NA	NA	TRBV4-1	TRBJ1-1	CASSQVMGGLDTEAFF	TGCGCCAGCAGCCAAGTTATGGGGGGGCTGGACACTGAAGCTTTCTTT
few	NA	TRBV3-1	TRBJ2-4	CASSQSAGPNIQYF	TGTGCCAGCAGCCAATCTGCGGGACCGAACATTCAGTACTTC
NA	NA	TRBV7-8	TRBJ1-1	CASSSHEGTEAFF	TGTGCCAGCAGCTCCCATGAGGGGACTGAAGCTTTCTTT
many	NA	TRBV4-3	TRBJ2-6	CASSQEGGSGANVLTF	TGCGCCAGCAGCCAAGAAGGCGGATCTGGGGCCAACGTCCTGACTTTC
NA	TRBD2	TRBV7-3	TRBJ2-3	CASSQRPGGGGALGSTQYF	TGTGCCAGCAGCCAACGCCCCGGGGGCGGGGGGGCCCTTGGAAGTACGCAGTATTTT
once	TRBD1	TRBV7-9	TRBJ2-1	CASRQGANEQFF	TGTGCCAGCCGCCAGGGGGCCAATGAGCAGTTCTTC
once	NA	TRBV2	TRBJ2-5	CASSESRGGETQYF	TGTGCCAGCAGTGAATCTCGGGGAGGAGAGACCCAGTACTTC
NA	NA	TRBV2	TRBJ2-1	CASRASWEQFF	TGTGCCAGCAGAGCTTCATGGGAGCAGTTCTTC
NA	TRBD1	TRBV3-1	TRBJ1-2	CASSLRQGSIYGYTF	TGTGCCAGCAGCCTCCGACAGGGTAGCATCTATGGCTACACCTTC
NA	NA	TRBV7-8	TRBJ2-2	CASSLAGRAGELFF	TGTGCCAGCAGCTTAGCAGGCCGCGCCGGGGAGCTGTTTTTT
few	TRBD2	TRBV20-1	TRBJ2-5	CSARDPAGERQIYF	TGCAGTGCTAGAGATCCAGCGGGAGAGCGCCAGATCTACTTC
NA	TRBD1	TRBV11-2	TRBJ2-7	CASSSVQGSYEQYF	TGTGCCAGCAGCTCTGTACAGGGGAGCTACGAGCAGTACTTC
NA	NA	TRBV9	TRBJ2-1	CASSVATTERYNEQFF	TGTGCCAGCAGCGTAGCTACGACAGAGAGGTACAATGAGCAGTTCTTC
NA	TRBD2	TRBV4-1	TRBJ2-1	CASSQPSAGIWNEQFF	TGCGCCAGCAGCCAACCGTCAGCGGGAATTTGGAATGAGCAGTTCTTC
few	NA	TRBV28	TRBJ1-5	CASSPRAPGRGNQPQHF	TGTGCCAGCAGCCCCAGGGCCCCCGGGAGGGGTAATCAGCCCCAGCATTTT
few	NA	TRBV7-9	TRBJ2-5	CASSTPRDPRKETQYF	TGTGCCAGCAGCACGCCCCGGGACCCAAGGAAGGAGACCCAGTACTTC
few	TRBD2	TRBV5-6	TRBJ2-5	CASSRIAGAKNQETQYF	TGTGCCAGCAGTCGAATAGCGGGGGCCAAAAACCAAGAGACCCAGTACTTC
NA	NA	TRBV12-3/TRBV12-4	TRBJ2-7	CASSDTGSSSEQYF	TGTGCCAGCAGCGACACAGGGAGCAGTAGCGAGCAGTACTTC
few	NA	TRBV12-3/TRBV12-4	TRBJ1-4	CASSRLHKGNNEKLFF	TGTGCCAGCAGCCGATTACATAAGGGAAATAATGAAAAACTGTTTTTT
NA	NA	TRBV4-3	TRBJ2-2	CASSRLYEGEAGELFF	TGCGCCAGCAGCCGCCTATATGAGGGAGAGGCCGGGGAGCTGTTTTTT
NA	NA	TRBV7-3	TRBJ1-5	CASSSKGGSNQPQHF	TGTGCCAGCAGCTCCAAGGGGGGTAGCAATCAGCCCCAGCATTTT
NA	NA	TRBV30	TRBJ1-4	CAWSTPDRTNEKLFF	TGTGCCTGGAGTACCCCGGACAGAACTAATGAAAAACTGTTTTTT
NA	NA	TRBV6-1	TRBJ1-6	CASRTGAGGNSPLHF	TGTGCCAGCAGGACCGGGGCAGGTGGTAATTCACCCCTCCACTTT
few	TRBD2	TRBV7-3	TRBJ2-5	CASSLTSGGLETQYF	TGTGCCAGCAGCTTAACTAGCGGGGGTTTGGAGACCCAGTACTTC
NA	TRBD1	TRBV12-3/TRBV12-4	TRBJ2-4	CASRLGQGVNIQYF	TGTGCCAGCAGATTGGGACAGGGAGTAAACATTCAGTACTTC
NA	NA	TRBV30	TRBJ2-1	CAGASSSYNEQFF	TGTGCCGGTGCTTCCAGCTCCTACAATGAGCAGTTCTTC
few	TRBD1	TRBV20-1	TRBJ2-4	CSAGPGQGQNIQYF	TGCAGTGCTGGGCCGGGACAGGGGCAAAACATTCAGTACTTC
NA	NA	TRBV3-1	TRBJ2-5	CASSPRQDKRETQYF	TGTGCCAGCAGCCCCCGACAGGACAAAAGGGAGACCCAGTACTTC
few	NA	TRBV7-2	TRBJ2-3	CASTLMRDTQYF	TGTGCCAGCACCTTGATGCGGGATACGCAGTATTTT
NA	NA	TRBV6-6	TRBJ1-1	CASSYFQGTEAFF	TGTGCCAGCAGTTACTTCCAGGGTACTGAAGCTTTCTTT
NA	NA	TRBV5-1	TRBJ2-1	CASSLGGATYNEQFF	TGCGCCAGCAGCTTGGGAGGGGCTACCTACAATGAGCAGTTCTTC
few	TRBD1	TRBV12-3/TRBV12-4	TRBJ2-1	CASSSGTGTSDEQFF	TGTGCCAGCAGTTCCGGGACAGGGACTTCGGATGAGCAGTTCTTC
once	NA	TRBV20-1	TRBJ2-1	CSASRDNEQFF	TGCAGTGCTAGTCGGGACAATGAGCAGTTCTTC
few	NA	TRBV20-1	TRBJ1-2	CSAAAGTNNYGYTF	TGCAGTGCGGCTGCAGGGACGAATAACTATGGCTACACCTTC
NA	NA	TRBV19	TRBJ1-2	CASRLEGKIYGYTF	TGTGCCAGTAGGTTGGAGGGGAAGATCTATGGCTACACCTTC
NA	NA	TRBV18	TRBJ1-1	CASSPTTGVRAEAFF	TGTGCCAGCTCACCAACGACAGGCGTCAGGGCTGAAGCTTTCTTT